What follows are 8 T cell receptor beta chains derived from one specimen sequenced in a study of tumor-infiltrating lymphocytes in primary liver carcinoma. The authors took blood RNA from unsorted whole blood and also extracted germline DNA. Starting from about 0.5 ug of total RNA, TCR beta cDNA was produced with a primer in the constant region. Investigators got TCR beta libraries out of three nested multiplex PCR rounds, done with slightly modified ARM-PCR. The first two PCR rounds, around 11 cycles each, used TRBV1-TRBV30 forward primers and a C-beta reverse primer. TCRdb reanalysed the multiplex PCR reads using MiXCR and keeps one entry per CDR3 protein. Of fewer than 350,000 distinct CDR3 sequences in the sample, 60% to 80% were seen once. Sequenced sample: peripheral blood. The receptors were gathered from a man aged 35 to 55 with primary liver carcinoma and hepatitis B virus infection.

Points on this clonotype: One base away lies a much larger clone, so this may be a sequencing read error. The rearrangement uses TRBV4-2 and TRBJ2-1; no firm D call. This CDR3 has 18 residues. The V end was cut by 0 bases, the J end by 0 bases, with 15 bases between. The germline V gene encodes CDR1 LGHNA and CDR2 YNFKEQ. The CDR3 DNA is TGTGCCAGCAGCCAAGACGGTGAAGCGCTCAACTCCTACAATGAGCAGTTCTTC. Its translation: CASSQDGEALNSYNEQFF.

This clonotype was detected a few times. This chain joins TRBV11-2 and TRBJ2-3; either TRBD1 or TRBD2 may supply D (5 bases each). Germline values: CDR1 SGHAT, CDR2 FQNNGV. Trimming took off 4 bases at V and 6 bases at J, with 20 bases between the two ends. The CDR3 consists of 16 residues. The CDR3 DNA is TGTGCCAGCAGCTCGGGGCTAGTGGGAGTGTTGGATACGCAGTATTTT. This encodes CASSSGLVGVLDTQYF.

As regards this clonotype: One end of the junction varies from germline; a read error may be responsible. This chain uses TRBV11-1 with TRBJ2-5; 9 bases align to TRBD1. This CDR3 contains 14 residues. The germline gives CDR1 SGHAT, CDR2 FQDESV (reference sequence). For the CDR3, the DNA is TGTGGCAGCAGTTTCGACAGGGGGGGAGAGGCCCAGTACTTC. It codes for CGSSFDRGGEAQYF.

The genes are TRBV28 and TRBJ2-3, with TRBD1 identical over 8 bases. J gave up 6 bases and V 5 bases, and 25 bases lay outside the gene matches. Germline lookup yields CDR1 MDHEN and CDR2 SYDVKM. The CDR3 spans 20 residues. CDR3 in DNA: TGTGCCAGCAGTCTCTACCGGATATTCCGTCGGGACAGGATCGTGGATACGCAGTATTTT. This translates into CASSLYRIFRRDRIVDTQYF.

About this clonotype itself: At one end, the junction sequence differs from germline, possibly due to a read error. The J gene is TRBJ2-1, the V gene TRBV28, with 11 bases matching TRBD2. The CDR3 sequence is 15 residues long. CDR1 and CDR2 (germline): MDHEN, SYDVKM. CDR3 DNA sequence: TGTGCCAGCAGTTTACCAACTAGCGGGAGCGGTGAGCAGTCCTTC. Residues: CASSLPTSGSGEQSF.

The chain recombines TRBV12-3 or TRBV12-4 with TRBJ2-5; 7 bases match TRBD2. V was clipped by 8 bases and J by 9 bases; unmatched bases: 12. CDR3 length: 13 amino acids. The CDR3 region is CASLSSVGGAQYF. The CDR3 coding sequence is TGTGCCAGCCTGAGTAGCGTGGGGGGGGCCCAGTACTTC.

This chain links TRBV29-1 with TRBJ2-5; 7 bases are shared with TRBD1. From germline, CDR1 is SQVTM and CDR2 ANQGSEA. V lost 7 bases to trimming and J lost 4 bases; unmatched junction nucleotides: 9. This CDR3 has 13 residues. CDR3 region: CSGGTVLRETQYF. The CDR3 DNA reads TGCAGCGGTGGGACAGTACTCCGAGAGACCCAGTACTTC.

This chain links TRBV30 with TRBJ2-1, with TRBD1 matching 7 bases. CDR1 and CDR2 from the germline V gene are GTSNPN and SVGIG (reference sequence). The ends lost 0 bases at V and 7 bases at J; junction bases unmatched: 3. CDR3 length: 13 amino acids. The CDR3 loop reads CAWSVRQGNEQFF. In DNA form, the CDR3 reads TGTGCCTGGAGTGTGCGACAGGGAAATGAGCAGTTCTTC.